This T cell receptor (beta chain) came from a study of blood T cell repertoires in COVID-19. Profiling relied on immunoSEQ multiplex PCR, and the TCRdb table lists in-frame clones only, not all of them. The table records around 20,000 clones, roughly 93% of them present only once. The CDR3 is 15 amino acids. The V gene's germline CDR1 is ENHRY and CDR2 SYGVKD. With 4 bases clipped from V and 5 bases from J, the junction kept 2 bases outside the gene matches. This chain uses TRBV10-3 with TRBJ2-2, with 12 bases identical to TRBD2. The TCR comes from a woman aged 45 to 65 with active COVID-19. The sample was peripheral blood. CDR3 sequence: CAISGLAGETGELFF. CDR3 in DNA: TGTGCCATCAGTGGACTAGCGGGAGAAACCGGGGAGCTGTTTTTT.